This TCR beta chain was captured by sequencing in a study of brain T cells in children with intractable seizures. Study results and caveats: Absence of clones before surgery may stem from lower sequencing depth.

In regard to this clone: Antigen unknown.

The sequenced cases were selected for having the highest brain T cell transcript signatures. At least one anti-epileptic drug was given before surgery. Here immunoSEQ multiplex PCR was the method, and the copy in TCRdb shows in-frame clones only, minus some. The sample comprises under 45,000 clones, 90% of which are singletons, and 5% to 7.5% rests with the top ten. CDR1 is SGHRS and CDR2 is YFSETQ in the germline V gene. The CDR3 has 16 amino acids. V shed 0 bases and J 3 bases; nucleotides not matched to a gene: 6. The rearrangement joins TRBV5-1 to TRBJ2-5; 9 bases are a match to TRBD2. Sequencing used peripheral blood, obtained at surgery. The clonotype was recovered from a girl aged 2 to 10 with tuberous sclerosis and intractable seizures. For the CDR3, the DNA is TGCGCCAGCAGCTTGGTAGGCGGGGGGGCCGAAGAGACCCAGTACTTC. As protein: CASSLVGGGAEETQYF. The variable domain in full, completed from reference TRBV5-1 and TRBJ2-5, reads KAGVTQTPRYLIKTRGQQVTLSCSPISGHRSVSWYQQTPGQGLQFLFEYFSETQRNKGNFPGRFSGRQFSNSRSEMNVSTLELGDSALYLCASSLVGGGAEETQYFGPGTRLLVL.